The 20 T cell receptor beta chains in this list originate from one sample, sequenced in a study of cytomegalovirus exposure and HLA in healthy donors. Assay: immunoSEQ multiplex PCR; the TCRdb copy retains only in-frame clones and omits some. The table shows about 190,000 clones, with 86% occurring only once. Input material: PBMCs. The receptor source for this set is a young woman in good health and CMV-seronegative.

The chain recombines TRBV11-3 with TRBJ2-7; TRBD2 aligns across 11 bases. Trimming at V came to 1 base and at J to 0 bases, leaving 11 bases not matched to a gene. The CDR3 is made up of 19 amino acids. Germline lookup yields CDR1 SGHNT and CDR2 YENEEA. This CDR3 reads CASSLGGMGLAEISYEQYF. In DNA form, the CDR3 reads TGTGCCAGCAGCTTAGGAGGAATGGGACTAGCGGAGATCTCCTACGAGCAGTACTTC.

The chain combines TRBV19 with TRBJ2-7; D ambiguous. Trimming took 3 bases from V and 4 from J, leaving 10 bases between them. This CDR3 region has 13 residues. Germline values: CDR1 LNHDA, CDR2 SQIVND (reference sequence). The DNA for the CDR3 is TGTGCCAGTAGTATGGTGTCAGCGTACGAGCAGTACTTC. Protein: CASSMVSAYEQYF.

This chain connects TRBV10-1 to TRBJ2-3, with a tentative D call TRBD1 (6 bases). Germline CDR1 reads WNHNN; CDR2 reads SYGVQD (reference sequence). The CDR3 spans 15 residues. The germline V and J ends were trimmed by 2 bases and 0 bases, with 9 bases remaining between them. CDR3 nucleotide sequence: TGCGCCAGCAGTGAGACAGGGAGCAGCACAGATACGCAGTATTTT. Translated, it gives CASSETGSSTDTQYF.

This chain connects TRBV5-1 to TRBJ1-3; the match to TRBD1 covers 7 bases. With 4 bases clipped from V and 1 base from J, the junction kept 8 bases outside the gene matches. This CDR3 comprises 16 residues. CDR1 is SGHRS and CDR2 is YFSETQ in the germline V gene. The CDR3 region has the DNA TGCGCCAGCAGCCCGGGGACAGTACCGTCTGGAAACACCATATATTTT. It yields the protein CASSPGTVPSGNTIYF.

The chain has TRBV15 and TRBJ2-7, with 7 bases fitting TRBD1. CDR3 size: 13 residues. The germline V gene has CDR1 LNHNV and CDR2 YYDKDF (reference sequence). The ends lost 0 bases at V and 10 bases at J; junction bases unmatched: 6. The CDR3 loop reads CATSRDGTALQYF. Here the CDR3 DNA reads TGTGCCACCAGCAGAGATGGGACAGCCCTTCAGTACTTC.

The chain couples TRBV10-3 to TRBJ1-2; the D gene is possibly TRBD1 (5 bases). Trimming pared 4 bases from V and 4 bases from J, leaving 22 bases between. Per the germline V gene, CDR1 is ENHRY and CDR2 is SYGVKD. CDR3 length equals 17 residues. The CDR3 region is CAISVKVMGQNSYGYTF. The CDR3 bases are TGTGCCATCAGTGTAAAGGTTATGGGGCAGAACTCCTATGGCTACACCTTC.

In DNA form, the CDR3 reads TGTGCCAGCAGCCTAACCTGGGACTTCCTGAACTACAATGAGCAGTTCTTC. Translating it yields CASSLTWDFLNYNEQFF. The V gene is TRBV7-8, the J gene TRBJ2-1, with D tentatively TRBD2 (6 bases). V was clipped by 5 bases and J by 3 bases, with 20 bases between them. Germline assignment: CDR1 SGHVS and CDR2 FQNEAQ. The length of the CDR3 is 17 residues.

This sequence joins TRBV30 and TRBJ1-4; tentative D call: TRBD1 (6 bases). CDR1 and CDR2 from the germline V gene are GTSNPN and SVGIG (reference sequence). The CDR3 has 14 residues. Trimming removed 1 base from V and 3 bases from J, with 9 bases in between. The chain's CDR3 is CAWSEGGPNEKLFF. CDR3 DNA sequence: TGTGCCTGGAGTGAGGGGGGGCCTAATGAAAAACTGTTTTTT.

CDR3 loop: CASSLAQRRSTEAFF. The CDR3 coding sequence is TGCGCCAGCAGCTTGGCCCAACGGAGGAGCACTGAAGCTTTCTTT. The V and J genes are TRBV5-1 and TRBJ1-1, with no clear D. With 0 bases removed from V and 4 bases from J, the gap between germline ends came to 13 bases. Germline-derived CDR1 and CDR2 are SGHRS and YFSETQ. The CDR3 has 15 residues. Filled out from reference TRBV5-1 and TRBJ1-1, the complete variable domain reads KAGVTQTPRYLIKTRGQQVTLSCSPISGHRSVSWYQQTPGQGLQFLFEYFSETQRNKGNFPGRFSGRQFSNSRSEMNVSTLELGDSALYLCASSLAQRRSTEAFFGQGTRLTVV.

The chain is built from TRBV29-1 and TRBJ1-1; 12 bases fit TRBD1. Germline-derived CDR1 and CDR2 are SQVTM and ANQGSEA. The J segment lost 3 bases and the V segment lost 8 bases, leaving 13 bases of the junction unmatched. The length of the CDR3 is 16 residues. The CDR3 DNA sequence: TGCAGCCCTTACTCTCCTGGGACAGGGGGCTACACTGAAGCTTTCTTT. Its protein is CSPYSPGTGGYTEAFF. The variable domain in full, with the rest retrieved from reference TRBV29-1 and TRBJ1-1, is SAVISQKPSRDICQRGTSLTIQCQVDSQVTMMFWYRQQPGQSLTLIATANQGSEATYESGFVIDKFPISRPNLTFSTLTVSNMSPEDSSIYLCSPYSPGTGGYTEAFFGQGTRLTVV.

Notes on this clone: Other DNA sequences in this specimen translate into the identical CDR3. The chain has TRBV11-3 and TRBJ1-1; D is unclear. Germline assignment: CDR1 SGHNT and CDR2 YENEEA. There are 13 residues in the CDR3. V lost 5 bases, J lost 1 base, and 8 bases lay in between. The CDR3 spells CASSRGGNTEAFF. CDR3 bases: TGTGCCAGCAGCCGCGGAGGGAACACTGAAGCTTTCTTT. Full variable domain (remainder filled in from reference TRBV11-3 and TRBJ1-1): EAGVVQSPRYKIIEKKQPVAFWCNPISGHNTLYWYLQNLGQGPELLIRYENEEAVDDSQLPKDRFSAERLKGVDSTLKIQPAELGDSAVYLCASSRGGNTEAFFGQGTRLTVV.

This clone was detected once. This rearrangement joins TRBV5-6 to TRBJ1-4, with 8 bases matching TRBD1. V lost 4 bases to trimming and J lost 4 bases; unmatched junction nucleotides: 3. CDR3 length equals 14 residues. Germline CDR1 is SGHDT and CDR2 is YYEEEE. The CDR3 DNA reads as TGTGCCAGCAGCATGACAGGGGTTAATGAAAAACTGTTTTTT. It specifies CASSMTGVNEKLFF. Drawing the rest from reference TRBV5-6 and TRBJ1-4, the complete variable domain is DAGVTQSPTHLIKTRGQQVTLRCSPKSGHDTVSWYQQALGQGPQFIFQYYEEEERQRGNFPDRFSGHQFPNYSSELNVNALLLGDSALYLCASSMTGVNEKLFFGSGTQLSVL.

This clone was seen only once. This sequence joins TRBV4-1 and TRBJ2-7; 10 bases map to TRBD1. The CDR3 length is 15 residues. Germline V gene lookup returns CDR1 MGHRA and CDR2 YSYEKL. Unmatched junction bases numbered 6, after V lost 1 base and J lost 6 bases. The CDR3 protein is CASSQGRQGAGEQYF. The CDR3, as DNA: TGCGCCAGCAGCCAAGGGAGACAGGGGGCGGGCGAGCAGTACTTC.

The chain is built from TRBV19 and TRBJ1-6; 8 positions match TRBD1. The CDR3 has 17 residues. Trimming cost V 3 bases and J 6 bases; bases outside gene matches: 10. CDR1 is LNHDA, CDR2 SQIVND, per germline (reference sequence). The CDR3 DNA follows: TGTGCCAGTAGTATTCTGGGACAGGCCGGATCTAATTCACCCCTCCACTTT. It codes for CASSILGQAGSNSPLHF.

In nucleotides, the CDR3 is TGTGGGGGGACCCGGCCGATCGGGACAGGGTGCTACGAGCAGTACTTC. It is translated as CGGTRPIGTGCYEQYF. The J gene is TRBJ2-7, the V gene TRBV19; 9 bases are shared with TRBD1. Germline V gene data show CDR1 as LNHDA and CDR2 as SQIVND (reference sequence). The CDR3 runs to 16 residues. The variable domain in full, with the rest retrieved from reference TRBV19 and TRBJ2-7, is DGGITQSPKYLFRKEGQNVTLSCEQNLNHDAMYWYRQDPGQGLRLIYYSQIVNDFQKGDIAEGYSVSREKKESFPLTVTSAQKNPTAFYLCGGTRPIGTGCYEQYFGPGTRLTVT.

The rearrangement joins TRBV19 to TRBJ1-5, with D maybe TRBD1 (5 bases). Germline CDR1 and CDR2: LNHDA and SQIVND (reference sequence). The CDR3 covers 19 residues. V lost 4 bases and J 1 base, leaving 23 bases between the germline ends. CDR3 sequence (DNA): TGTGCCAGTAGTAGTCCGGGACTGTTTGTGCGGGGCAGCAATCAGCCCCAGCATTTT. Translation: CASSSPGLFVRGSNQPQHF.

To note about this clone: A read error may account for a junction end that differs from germline. The chain carries TRBV19 and TRBJ1-2; a possible D gene is TRBD1 (5 bases). Germline CDR1 is LNHDA and CDR2 is SQIVND (reference sequence). The CDR3 is 14 amino acids. The CDR3 DNA follows: TGTGCCAGCAGTATAGAGCAGGGAAGGTATGGCTACACCTTC. It yields the protein CASSIEQGRYGYTF.

The rearrangement uses TRBV18 and TRBJ1-5; 12 nucleotides align to TRBD1. After removal of 5 bases from V and 7 bases from J, the junction contained 6 bases not matched to a gene. This CDR3 has 15 residues. Germline lookup yields CDR1 KGHSH and CDR2 LQKENI. The CDR3, as DNA: TGTGCCAGCTCAGGGGGACAGGGGGCTGGACAGCCCCAGCATTTT. Its protein is CASSGGQGAGQPQHF.

This chain joins TRBV9 and TRBJ2-7; D may be TRBD1 (5 bases). Germline V lookup: CDR1 SGDLS, CDR2 YYNGEE. The CDR3 spans 16 residues. The germline V and J ends were trimmed by 4 bases and 2 bases, with 19 bases remaining between them. DNA for the CDR3: TGTGCCAGCAGCCCGAGAAGGGGCAGGGAACCCTACGAGCAGTACTTC. Amino acid sequence: CASSPRRGREPYEQYF.

Only one count was recorded for this clone. The chain couples TRBV7-2 to TRBJ2-7, with 7 bases aligning to TRBD1. V lost 2 bases, J lost 0 bases, and 4 bases stayed unmatched. The CDR3 runs to 15 residues. Looked up from germline, CDR1 is SGHTA and CDR2 is FQGNSA. The CDR3 sequence: CASSLKGAGSYEQYF. The CDR3 bases are TGTGCCAGCAGCTTAAAGGGGGCGGGCTCCTACGAGCAGTACTTC.